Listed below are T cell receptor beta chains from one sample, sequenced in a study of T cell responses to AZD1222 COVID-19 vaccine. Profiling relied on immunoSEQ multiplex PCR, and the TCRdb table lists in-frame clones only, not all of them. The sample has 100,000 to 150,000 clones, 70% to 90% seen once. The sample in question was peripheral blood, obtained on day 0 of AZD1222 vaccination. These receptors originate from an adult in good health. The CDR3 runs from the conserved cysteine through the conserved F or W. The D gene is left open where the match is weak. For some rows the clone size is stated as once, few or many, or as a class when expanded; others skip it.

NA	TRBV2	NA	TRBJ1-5	TGTGCCAGCAGAACGGGTCTTAGCAATCAGCCCCAGCATTTT	CASRTGLSNQPQHF
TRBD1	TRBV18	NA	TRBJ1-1	TGTGCCAGCTCACCCTCAGGGGGGAACACTGAAGCTTTCTTT	CASSPSGGNTEAFF
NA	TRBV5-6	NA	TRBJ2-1	TGTGCCAGCAGCTTCCTGGAGGGCCGTGAGCAGTTCTTC	CASSFLEGREQFF
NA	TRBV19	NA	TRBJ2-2	TGTGCCAGTACCCTCGTTCGGCTAAACACCGGGGAGCTGTTTTTT	CASTLVRLNTGELFF
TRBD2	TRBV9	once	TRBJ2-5	TGTGCCAGCAGCCCGGGACTAGCGGGGGGGCCAGAGACCCAGTACTTC	CASSPGLAGGPETQYF
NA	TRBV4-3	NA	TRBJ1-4	TGCGCCAGCAGCCTAAAAAGGGGGGGGTCAAAAAATGAAAAACTGTTTTTT	CASSLKRGGSKNEKLFF
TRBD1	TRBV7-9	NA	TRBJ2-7	TGTGCCAGCAGCGTCGGGACAGGGGGCCCCTACGAGCAGTACTTC	CASSVGTGGPYEQYF
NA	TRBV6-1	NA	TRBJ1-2	TGTGCCAGCAGTGAAAGCGGAGGGGGCTACACCTTC	CASSESGGGYTF
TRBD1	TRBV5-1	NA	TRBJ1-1	TGCGCCAGCAGCTCGAGACAGGGGGCTGAAGCTTTCTTT	CASSSRQGAEAFF
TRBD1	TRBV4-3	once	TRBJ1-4	TGCGCCAGCAGCCAAGATCTAGGGACAGCATATGAAAAACTGTTTTTT	CASSQDLGTAYEKLFF
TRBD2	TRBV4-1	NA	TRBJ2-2	TGCGCCAGCAGCCAGCCGCCCGGGGGGGACCACTTAAACACCGGGGAGCTGTTTTTT	CASSQPPGGDHLNTGELFF
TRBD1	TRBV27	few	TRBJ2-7	TGTGCCAGCCAAACCACAGGGGGCTCCTACGAGCAGTACTTC	CASQTTGGSYEQYF
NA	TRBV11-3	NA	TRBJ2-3	TGTGCCAGCAGCCCAGGCACCGGGACCGAAGGCACAGATACGCAGTATTTT	CASSPGTGTEGTDTQYF
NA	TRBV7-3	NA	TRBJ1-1	TGTGCCAGCAGCTTAAGCAGGGACACTGAAGCTTTCTTT	CASSLSRDTEAFF
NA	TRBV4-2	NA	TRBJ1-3	TGTGCCAGCAGCCAAGCCCGGGGAAACACCATATATTTT	CASSQARGNTIYF
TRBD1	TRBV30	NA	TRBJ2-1	TGTGCCGGAGGGGACAGGGGGCTTTGGAATGAGCAGTTCTTC	CAGGDRGLWNEQFF
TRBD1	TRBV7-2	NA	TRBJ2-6	TGTGCCAGCAGCTACACAGGGGAAGGGGCCAACGTCCTGACTTTC	CASSYTGEGANVLTF
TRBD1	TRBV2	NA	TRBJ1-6	TGTGCCAGCAGTGGGACAGGGAAGAGCTCCTATAATTCACCCCTCCACTTT	CASSGTGKSSYNSPLHF
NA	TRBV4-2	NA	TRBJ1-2	TGTGCCAGCAGCCAAGTCATGGAACAGAGAGATGGCTACACCTTC	CASSQVMEQRDGYTF
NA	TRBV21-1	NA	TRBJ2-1	TGTGCCAGCAACTTACGCCGGGACAGTGACAATGAGCAGTTCTTC	CASNLRRDSDNEQFF
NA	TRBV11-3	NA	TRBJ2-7	TGTGCCAGCAGCTTAGATCTGAGTGTCAACGAGCAGTACTTC	CASSLDLSVNEQYF
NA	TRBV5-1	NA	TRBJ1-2	TGCGCCAGCAGCTTGGAGGCAGGGGTCTATGGCTACACCTTC	CASSLEAGVYGYTF
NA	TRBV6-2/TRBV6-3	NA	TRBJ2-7	TGTGCCAGCAGCTTCCCCGGGACAAGTAACTACGAGCAGTACTTC	CASSFPGTSNYEQYF
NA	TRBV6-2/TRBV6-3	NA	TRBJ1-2	TGTGCCAGCAGTCACGACGAACGGACGGATGGCTCCAACTATGGCTACACCTTC	CASSHDERTDGSNYGYTF
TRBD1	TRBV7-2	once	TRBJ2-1	TGTGCCAGCAGCTTCACAGGGGGTTTCTACAATGAGCAGTTCTTC	CASSFTGGFYNEQFF
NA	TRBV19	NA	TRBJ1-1	TGTGCCAGTAGCCCCATCGGGGGCCGTGAAGCTTTCTTT	CASSPIGGREAFF
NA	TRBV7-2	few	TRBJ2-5	TGTGCCAGCAGCTTCGGACGGGTAGAGACCCAGTACTTC	CASSFGRVETQYF
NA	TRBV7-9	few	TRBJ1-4	TGTGCCAGCAGCTTAGCCTCGACAGGATTTAATGAAAAACTGTTTTTT	CASSLASTGFNEKLFF
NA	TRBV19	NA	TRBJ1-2	TGTGCCAGTAGTATCCAGAGGAGTCTCTCCTATGGCTACACCTTC	CASSIQRSLSYGYTF
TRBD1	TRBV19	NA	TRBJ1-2	TGTGCCAGTAGGGACAGGGGTCGTGGCTACACCTTC	CASRDRGRGYTF
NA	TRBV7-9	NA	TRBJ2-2	TGTGCCAGCAGCGTCCAGACCCTCCTTAACACCGGGGAGCTGTTTTTT	CASSVQTLLNTGELFF
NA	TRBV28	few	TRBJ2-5	TGTGCCAGCACTCCAGGTTCCTCAACCCAAGAGACCCAGTACTTC	CASTPGSSTQETQYF
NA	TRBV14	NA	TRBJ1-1	TGTGCCAGCAGCCGTCTCTCCGGGAATATGAACACTGAAGCTTTCTTT	CASSRLSGNMNTEAFF
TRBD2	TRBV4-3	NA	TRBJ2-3	TGCGCCAGCAGCCAAGATTTTACTAGCGGGGGAACAGATACGCAGTATTTT	CASSQDFTSGGTDTQYF
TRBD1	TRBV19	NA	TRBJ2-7	TGTGCCAGTAGTATCCGGACAGGTTACTACGAGCAGTACTTC	CASSIRTGYYEQYF
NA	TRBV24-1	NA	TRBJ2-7	TGTGCCACCAGTGATACGCTGACAGGCGAGCAGTACTTC	CATSDTLTGEQYF
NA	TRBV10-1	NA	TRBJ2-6	TGCGCCAGCAGTGAAGATGCTGGGGCCAACGTCCTGACTTTC	CASSEDAGANVLTF
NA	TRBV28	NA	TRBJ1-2	TGTGCCAGCAGTGCTTACTTGGGGGGCTATGGCTACACCTTC	CASSAYLGGYGYTF
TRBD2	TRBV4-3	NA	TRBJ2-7	TGCGCCAGCAGCCAAGACACGGGGGGGTTTTCCTACGAGCAGTACTTC	CASSQDTGGFSYEQYF
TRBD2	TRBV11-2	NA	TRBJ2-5	TGTGCCAGCAGCTTAAGGCCCCATGGCGGGGGGGCTTGGGAGACCCAGTACTTC	CASSLRPHGGGAWETQYF
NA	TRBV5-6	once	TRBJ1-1	TGTGCCAGCAGCATCTTCTCAGGGGATAACACTGAAGCTTTCTTT	CASSIFSGDNTEAFF
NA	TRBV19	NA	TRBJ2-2	TGTGCCAGTAGTAGGTCTACGTACGCGAACACCGGGGAGCTGTTTTTT	CASSRSTYANTGELFF
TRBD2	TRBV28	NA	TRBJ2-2	TGTGCCAGCGACAAGAGCGGGGGCCACACCGGGGAGCTGTTTTTT	CASDKSGGHTGELFF
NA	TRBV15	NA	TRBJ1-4	TGTGCCACCAGCAGAGATGCGTCCAATGGATGGGAAAAACTGTTTTTT	CATSRDASNGWEKLFF
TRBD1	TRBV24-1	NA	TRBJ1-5	TGTGCCACCAGTGAGCCCGGGACAGACGACGACCAGCCCCAGCATTTT	CATSEPGTDDDQPQHF
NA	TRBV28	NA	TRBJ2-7	TGTGCCAGCAGTTCCTACTCAATCTACGAGCAGTACTTC	CASSSYSIYEQYF
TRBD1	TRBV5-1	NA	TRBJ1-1	TGCGCCAGCAGCGCGGGACAGGGGGCAGACGCTGAAGCTTTCTTT	CASSAGQGADAEAFF
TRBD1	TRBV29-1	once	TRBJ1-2	TGCAGCGTCGACAGGGACGCCCTATATGGCTACACCTTC	CSVDRDALYGYTF
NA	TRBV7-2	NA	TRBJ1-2	TGTGCCAGCAGCTCGACAACAGGGAACTATGGCTACACCTTC	CASSSTTGNYGYTF
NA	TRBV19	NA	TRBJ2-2	TGTGCCAGTGCCTCCGGGGCTACGAACACCGGGGAGCTGTTTTTT	CASASGATNTGELFF
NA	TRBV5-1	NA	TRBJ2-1	TGCGCCAGCAGCTTGGTTCCAGGGATTCCCTACAATGAGCAGTTCTTC	CASSLVPGIPYNEQFF
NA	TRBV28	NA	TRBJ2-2	TGTGCCAGCAGTTTCCCGGTCGGGGAAGGGGAGCTGTTTTTT	CASSFPVGEGELFF
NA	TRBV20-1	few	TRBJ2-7	TGCAGTGCTTTAAACTACGAGCAGTACTTC	CSALNYEQYF
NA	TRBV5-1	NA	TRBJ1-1	TGCGCCAGCAGCCCTTCGACAGTGAACACTGAAGCTTTCTTT	CASSPSTVNTEAFF